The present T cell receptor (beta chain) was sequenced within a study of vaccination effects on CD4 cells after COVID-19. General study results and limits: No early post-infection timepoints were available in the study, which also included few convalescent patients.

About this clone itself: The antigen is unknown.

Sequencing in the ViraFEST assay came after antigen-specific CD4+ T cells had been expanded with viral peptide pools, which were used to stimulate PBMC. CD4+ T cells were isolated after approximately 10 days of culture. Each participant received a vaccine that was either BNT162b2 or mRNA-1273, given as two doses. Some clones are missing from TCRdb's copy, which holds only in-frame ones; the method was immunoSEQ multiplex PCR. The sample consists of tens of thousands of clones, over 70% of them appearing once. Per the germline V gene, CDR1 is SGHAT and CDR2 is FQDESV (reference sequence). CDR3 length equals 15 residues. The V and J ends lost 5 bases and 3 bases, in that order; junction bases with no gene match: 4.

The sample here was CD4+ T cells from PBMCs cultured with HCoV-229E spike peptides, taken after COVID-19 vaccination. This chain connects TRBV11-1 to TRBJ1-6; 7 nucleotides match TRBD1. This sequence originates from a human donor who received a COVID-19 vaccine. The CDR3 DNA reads TGTGCCAGCAGCCCGAGGACAGGCTATAATTCACCCCTCCACTTT. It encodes CASSPRTGYNSPLHF.